This TCR beta chain appears in the sequencing data of a study of regulatory T cells in long-lasting Graves disease. Study-wide results and limits: Persistent Graves' patients possessed reduced TCR diversity relative to recently diagnosed ones.

Arm-PCR with iRepertoire HTBI primers amplified the CDR3 regions for these TCR beta libraries. TCRdb ran MiXCR on the multiplex PCR reads and lists one entry per CDR3 protein. In the table there are fewer than 550,000 distinct CDR3 sequences, around 16% of which are singletons. A note on this clonotype: Its antigen is undetermined.

Indicated time point: newly diagnosed GD, antithyroid drugs for less than 3 months. RNA extracted from PBMCs served as the sequencing template. The sample was also reused in another study, on T cells in Graves' hyperthyroidism and ophthalmopathy. That report notes: The HTBI primer set was used in a first-round RT-PCR of the TCR CDR3. Most clonotypes expanded in the thyroid (above 0.001) were also present in blood.

The source of this sequence is a woman aged 35-65 years with Graves disease. The source was peripheral blood mononuclear cells (PBMCs), collected at new diagnosis, from a patient treated with antithyroid drugs.

The CDR3 loop is CASSISDRNQPQHF. The CDR3 DNA reads as TGTGCCAGCAGTATATCAGACAGAAATCAGCCCCAGCATTTT. This chain uses TRBV6-1 with TRBJ1-5; perhaps TRBD1 as D (5 bases). Trimming cost V 5 bases and J 4 bases, with 12 bases left between them. This CDR3 has 14 amino acids. Germline CDR1 reads MNHNS; CDR2 reads SASEGT.